Below are 32 T cell receptor beta chains sequenced from a single sample in a study of blood T cell repertoires in COVID-19. The protocol was immunoSEQ multiplex PCR, while the TCRdb copy is restricted to in-frame clones and leaves out a portion. Here the sample spans 150,000 to 180,000 clones, 75% to 95% being singletons. What was sequenced was peripheral blood. The receptors here all came from a man aged 50-60 years with acute or convalescent COVID-19.

The chain couples TRBV3-1 (or the pseudogene TRBV3-2) to TRBJ1-2; TRBD1 agrees at 7 bases. CDR1 and CDR2 from the germline V gene are LGHDT and YNNKEL (reference sequence). This CDR3 has 13 residues. J gave up 5 bases and V 5 bases, and 5 bases lay outside the gene matches. This CDR3 reads CASSSTGIYGYTF. CDR3 DNA sequence: TGTGCCAGCAGCTCGACAGGGATTTATGGCTACACCTTC.

This chain connects TRBV24-1 to TRBJ2-3, with 7 bases identical to TRBD2. Germline V gene data show CDR1 as KGHDR and CDR2 as SFDVKD. The CDR3 is 19 amino acids. After removal of 3 bases from V and 0 bases from J, the junction contained 14 bases not matched to a gene. CDR3: CATSDIGRSQRGSTDTQYF. The CDR3 DNA is TGTGCCACCAGTGATATAGGGAGGAGTCAGCGGGGAAGCACAGATACGCAGTATTTT.

The chain carries TRBV5-1 and TRBJ2-1; 10 positions match TRBD1. CDR1 and CDR2 from the germline V gene are SGHRS and YFSETQ. J gave up 7 bases and V 4 bases, and 5 bases lay outside the gene matches. This CDR3 has 14 residues. In DNA form, the CDR3 reads TGCGCCAGCAGCCCGGACAGGGGGAAGAATGAGCAGTTCTTC. Translation: CASSPDRGKNEQFF.

The chain employs TRBV7-3 and TRBJ2-6, with TRBD1 matching 8 bases. This CDR3 has 16 residues. Germline V gene data show CDR1 as SGHTA and CDR2 as FQGTGA. Germline trimming cut 5 bases from V and 4 bases from J; bases unmatched to any gene: 7. CDR3 nucleotide sequence: TGTGCCAGCAGCCCCCAGGGGGCCCCAGGGGCCAACGTCCTGACTTTC. Amino acid sequence: CASSPQGAPGANVLTF.

The gene calls are TRBV4-2 and TRBJ2-2; 13 positions match TRBD2. Germline V gene sequence: CDR1 LGHNA, CDR2 YNFKEQ. This CDR3 contains 18 residues. The V segment lost 2 bases and the J segment 7 bases; nucleotides outside the gene matches: 10. The DNA for the CDR3 is TGTGCCAGCAGCCAACGGACAACTAGCGGGGGGGGCGGCGGGGAGCTGTTTTTT. Protein: CASSQRTTSGGGGGELFF.

The chain is built from TRBV21-1 and TRBJ2-7; the DNA was not used to check the table's D call, TRBD2. TRBV21-1 is flagged as a pseudogene. The CDR3 contains 15 residues. As DNA, the CDR3 is TGTGCCAGCAGCTCCCGACCTAGCAGAAACTACGAGCAGTACGTC. Encoded protein: CASSSRPSRNYEQYV.

This chain connects TRBV6-5 to TRBJ2-5; 7 nucleotides line up with TRBD2. Germline V gene lookup returns CDR1 MNHEY and CDR2 SVGAGI. CDR3 length: 13 residues. Trimming took 2 bases from V and 11 from J; bases not matched to a gene: 8. The CDR3 coding sequence is TGTGCCAGCAGTTACCAAGTAGCGGGCAAGCAGTACTTC. This translates into CASSYQVAGKQYF.

The rearrangement uses TRBV10-3 and TRBJ2-1; 10 nucleotides line up with TRBD2. The germline CDR1 and CDR2 sequences are ENHRY and SYGVKD. The CDR3 extends over 13 amino acids. V lost 11 bases to trimming and J lost 6 bases; unmatched junction nucleotides: 7. This CDR3 is CAAGLAVSNEQFF. The DNA for the CDR3 is TGTGCCGCTGGACTAGCGGTGTCCAATGAGCAGTTCTTC.

The chain is built from TRBV7-3 and TRBJ1-2; 7 bases align to TRBD1. In germline, CDR1 is SGHTA, CDR2 FQGTGA. The V segment lost 2 bases and the J segment 4 bases; nucleotides outside the gene matches: 7. CDR3 length: 15 residues. The CDR3 region has the DNA TGTGCCAGCAGCTTAGAAGGGGGCGATGTCTATGGCTACACCTTC. Its protein is CASSLEGGDVYGYTF.

This clone was seen a single time. The chain has TRBV7-9 and TRBJ1-2; D unclear. Germline values: CDR1 SEHNR, CDR2 FQNEAQ (reference sequence). The CDR3 extends over 16 amino acids. The V gene lost 0 bases and the J gene lost 0 bases, with 11 bases spanning the gap. The CDR3 region is CASSLASTTTNYGYTF. CDR3 in DNA: TGTGCCAGCAGCTTAGCGAGTACAACTACTAACTATGGCTACACCTTC. Filled out from reference TRBV7-9 and TRBJ1-2, the complete variable domain reads DTGVSQNPRHKITKRGQNVTFRCDPISEHNRLYWYRQTLGQGPEFLTYFQNEAQLEKSRLLSDRFSAERPKGSFSTLEIQRTEQGDSAMYLCASSLASTTTNYGYTFGSGTRLTVV.

V is TRBV13 and J is TRBJ2-2; 11 bases fit TRBD2. This CDR3 has 15 residues. CDR1 and CDR2 (germline): PRHDT, FYEKMQ (reference sequence). V dropped 1 base and J dropped 6; count of bases not matched to a gene: 1. CDR3 coding DNA: TGTGCCAGCAGCTTAGCTAGCGGGGGGTCCGGGGAGCTGTTTTTT. This sequence encodes CASSLASGGSGELFF.

The chain uses TRBV6-5 and TRBJ2-3, with 8 bases lining up with TRBD2. Unmatched junction bases numbered 9, after V lost 10 bases and J lost 0 bases. This CDR3 comprises 15 residues. Germline CDR1 MNHEY, CDR2 SVGAGI. The DNA of the CDR3 is TGTGCCACCTGTATTAGCGGGACCAGCACAGATACGCAGTATTTT. Amino acids: CATCISGTSTDTQYF.

The V gene is TRBV4-1, the J gene TRBJ1-1, with D possibly matching TRBD1 (6 bases). V was clipped by 5 bases and J by 1 base, with 11 bases between them. The CDR3 has 14 residues. Germline V gives CDR1 MGHRA, CDR2 YSYEKL. The CDR3 region is CASSERTANTEAFF. In DNA, the CDR3 is TGCGCCAGCAGCGAGCGGACAGCGAACACTGAAGCTTTCTTT.

J is TRBJ2-1 and V is TRBV7-2; TRBD1 might be the D (5 bases). From germline, CDR1 is SGHTA and CDR2 FQGNSA. The germline V and J ends were trimmed by 1 base and 7 bases, with 8 bases remaining between them. The CDR3 sequence is 13 residues long. The CDR3 nucleotides read TGTGCCAGCAGCTTAGGGGGCGTGAATGAGCAGTTCTTC. It is translated as CASSLGGVNEQFF.

The chain links TRBV6-5 to TRBJ1-4; D is ambiguous. The CDR3 totals 14 residues. Germline CDR1 and CDR2: MNHEY and SVGAGI. V was shortened by 6 bases and J by 8 bases, with 16 bases between the two germline ends. Written as DNA, the CDR3 is TGTGCCAGCAGGGCTCTTGGAGATTTGGAAAAACTGTTTTTT. It codes for CASRALGDLEKLFF.

The chain has TRBV5-1 and TRBJ1-1; 7 bases line up with TRBD1. J was trimmed by 1 base and V by 4 bases; bases with no gene match: 4. Per germline, CDR1 SGHRS and CDR2 YFSETQ. The CDR3 length is 14 residues. Here the CDR3 reads CASSAGTENTEAFF. The DNA for the CDR3 is TGCGCCAGCAGCGCGGGGACAGAGAACACTGAAGCTTTCTTT.

The chain has TRBV10-3 and TRBJ1-1; D might be TRBD1 (6 bases). V lost 3 bases to trimming and J lost 3 bases, with 11 bases between them. The CDR3 extends over 14 amino acids. Germline V gene sequence: CDR1 ENHRY, CDR2 SYGVKD. CDR3 sequence: CAISETGRDTEAFF. The CDR3 DNA follows: TGTGCCATCAGTGAAACAGGGAGGGACACTGAAGCTTTCTTT.

The chain recombines TRBV18 with TRBJ2-1, with TRBD2 matching over 14 bases. V was pared by 5 bases and J by 9 bases, with 6 bases of the junction left unmatched. The CDR3 spans 15 residues. CDR1 KGHSH and CDR2 LQKENI come from the germline V gene. CDR3 sequence reads: CASSSTSGRAAEQFF. In DNA form, the CDR3 reads TGTGCCAGCTCATCGACTAGCGGGAGGGCCGCTGAGCAGTTCTTC.

Points on this clone: This CDR3 is also generated by other DNA sequences in the sample. This chain joins TRBV10-3 and TRBJ1-3; 8 bases fit TRBD1. The CDR3 consists of 15 residues. The ends lost 6 bases at V and 4 bases at J; junction bases unmatched: 8. Germline CDR1 is ENHRY and CDR2 is SYGVKD. DNA for the CDR3: TGTGCCATCAGGTCAGGACAGGGAGGCGGAAACACCATATATTTT. Its protein product is CAIRSGQGGGNTIYF.

The rearrangement uses TRBV14 and TRBJ2-2; TRBD1 is a possible D gene (5 bases). The ends were cut back, 5 bases at V and 2 bases at J, with 9 bases in the middle. Germline V CDR1 and CDR2: SGHDN, FVKESK. The CDR3 consists of 14 residues. For the CDR3, the DNA is TGTGCCAGCAGCAGGACACGAAACACCGGGGAGCTGTTTTTT. Encoded protein: CASSRTRNTGELFF.

The chain is built from TRBV30 and TRBJ2-3; a possible D gene is TRBD2 (6 bases). This CDR3 contains 14 residues. Germline V lookup: CDR1 GTSNPN, CDR2 SVGIG (reference sequence). V lost 5 bases, J lost 0 bases, and 12 bases lay in between. This chain's CDR3 is CAWDGTDSTDTQYF. The CDR3, as DNA: TGTGCCTGGGACGGGACTGACAGCACAGATACGCAGTATTTT.

The chain combines TRBV20-1 with TRBJ2-7, with 7 bases aligning to TRBD2. CDR3 length equals 13 residues. Germline values: CDR1 DFQATT, CDR2 SNEGSKA (reference sequence). J was trimmed by 6 bases and V by 3 bases; bases with no gene match: 8. CDR3 protein: CSASQQSGGEQYV. CDR3 sequence (DNA): TGCAGTGCTAGTCAACAGTCGGGGGGCGAGCAGTACGTC.

This clone was observed a handful of times. In nucleotides, the CDR3 is TGTGCCAGCAGCTTTGTATTCACCGGGGAGCTGTTTTTT. Translated: CASSFVFTGELFF. The chain recombines TRBV7-2 with TRBJ2-2; D gene uncertain. V lost 3 bases and J 4 bases, leaving 6 bases between the germline ends. The length of the CDR3 is 13 residues. Per germline, CDR1 SGHTA and CDR2 FQGNSA.

The chain joins TRBV27 to TRBJ2-7; 9 bases line up with TRBD1. CDR3 length: 17 residues. CDR1 and CDR2 (germline): MNHEY, SMNVEV (reference sequence). The trim removed 5 bases at V and 4 bases at J, leaving 15 bases unmatched. The CDR3 sequence is CASSPAGQGKGLYEQYF. DNA of the CDR3: TGTGCCAGCAGTCCGGCGGGACAGGGAAAGGGTCTATACGAGCAGTACTTC.

V is TRBV19 and J is TRBJ2-2; 10 bases match TRBD2. This CDR3 is 15 amino acids long. V lost 7 bases and J lost 6; bases outside the gene matches: 8. CDR1 and CDR2 (germline): LNHDA, SQIVND (reference sequence). The CDR3 is CASIPSGGGAGELFF. The CDR3 coding sequence is TGTGCCAGTATCCCTAGCGGGGGTGGGGCCGGGGAGCTGTTTTTT.

The sample holds one count of this clone. This sequence joins TRBV5-4 and TRBJ2-3, with 11 bases matching TRBD1. The CDR3 is 15 residues long. V shed 2 bases, J shed 11 bases, and the junction held 10 bases outside the gene matches. The V gene's germline CDR1 is SGHNT and CDR2 YYREEE (reference sequence). CDR3 amino acids: CASSFGQGARWEQYF. In nucleotides, the CDR3 is TGTGCCAGCAGCTTCGGACAGGGGGCGCGTTGGGAGCAGTATTTT. Full variable domain (missing parts from reference TRBV5-4 and TRBJ2-3): ETGVTQSPTHLIKTRGQQVTLRCSSQSGHNTVSWYQQALGQGPQFIFQYYREEENGRGNFPPRFSGLQFPNYSSELNVNALELDDSALYLCASSFGQGARWEQYFGPGTRLTVL.

The rearrangement uses TRBV5-1 and TRBJ2-7, with 13 nucleotides matching TRBD2. In germline, CDR1 is SGHRS, CDR2 YFSETQ. CDR3 length equals 15 residues. V trimming: 1 base; J trimming: 7 bases; junction bases outside the gene matches: 5. As DNA, the CDR3 is TGCGCCAGCAGCTTGCTGGGACTAGCGGGATATGAGCAGTACTTC. Its protein product is CASSLLGLAGYEQYF.

V is TRBV6-5 and J is TRBJ1-1, with a weak D call TRBD1 (5 bases). The CDR3 extends over 12 amino acids. V was clipped by 0 bases and J by 12 bases, with 11 bases between them. Germline V lookup: CDR1 MNHEY, CDR2 SVGAGI. For the CDR3, the DNA is TGTGCCAGCAGTTACTCCACAGGAGTTACTTTCTTT. Translation: CASSYSTGVTFF.

This clone appeared once. The chain combines TRBV9 with TRBJ1-6; 8 bases are shared with TRBD1. The J segment lost 8 bases and the V segment lost 3 bases, leaving 7 bases of the junction unmatched. The CDR3 runs 15 residues. Germline CDR1 reads SGDLS; CDR2 reads YYNGEE. CDR3 coding DNA: TGTGCCAGCAGCGCCCGGACAGGGTTTGATTCACCCCTCCACTTT. It translates to CASSARTGFDSPLHF.

The CDR3 bases are TGCAGCGTTGATAGGCGGGGAGAGGGCTATGGCTACACCTTC. Translation: CSVDRRGEGYGYTF. This rearrangement joins TRBV29-1 to TRBJ1-2; D not certain. The CDR3 runs 14 residues. The V and J ends lost 3 bases and 4 bases respectively, with 15 bases between them. Germline V gene lookup returns CDR1 SQVTM and CDR2 ANQGSEA.

A single count supports this clone. The CDR3 DNA follows: TGTGCCAGCAGCGACTCTCCGGGGGATGAAAAACTGTTTTTT. It is translated as CASSDSPGDEKLFF. V and J are TRBV27 and TRBJ1-4, with a tentative D call TRBD1 (5 bases). Trimming took 6 bases from V and 6 from J, leaving 14 bases between them. Germline V gene data show CDR1 as MNHEY and CDR2 as SMNVEV (reference sequence). This CDR3 is built from 14 residues.

The genes are TRBV7-2 and TRBJ2-5, with 8 positions matching TRBD2. J was trimmed by 3 bases and V by 4 bases; bases with no gene match: 7. CDR3 size: 15 residues. Per germline, CDR1 SGHTA and CDR2 FQGNSA. The CDR3 region is CASSWSSGLKETQYF. For the CDR3, the DNA is TGTGCCAGCAGCTGGTCTAGCGGGCTAAAAGAGACCCAGTACTTC.